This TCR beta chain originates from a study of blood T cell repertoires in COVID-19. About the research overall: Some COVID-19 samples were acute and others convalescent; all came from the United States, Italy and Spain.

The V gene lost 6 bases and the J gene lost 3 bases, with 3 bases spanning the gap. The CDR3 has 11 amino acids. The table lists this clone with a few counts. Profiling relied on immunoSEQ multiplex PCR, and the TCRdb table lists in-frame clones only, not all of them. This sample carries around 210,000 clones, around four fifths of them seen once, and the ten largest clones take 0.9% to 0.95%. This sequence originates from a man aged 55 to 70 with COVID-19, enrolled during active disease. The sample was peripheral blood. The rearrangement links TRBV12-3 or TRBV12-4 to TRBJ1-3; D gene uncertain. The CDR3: CASSVGNTIYF. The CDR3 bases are TGTGCCAGCAGCGTTGGAAACACCATATATTTT.